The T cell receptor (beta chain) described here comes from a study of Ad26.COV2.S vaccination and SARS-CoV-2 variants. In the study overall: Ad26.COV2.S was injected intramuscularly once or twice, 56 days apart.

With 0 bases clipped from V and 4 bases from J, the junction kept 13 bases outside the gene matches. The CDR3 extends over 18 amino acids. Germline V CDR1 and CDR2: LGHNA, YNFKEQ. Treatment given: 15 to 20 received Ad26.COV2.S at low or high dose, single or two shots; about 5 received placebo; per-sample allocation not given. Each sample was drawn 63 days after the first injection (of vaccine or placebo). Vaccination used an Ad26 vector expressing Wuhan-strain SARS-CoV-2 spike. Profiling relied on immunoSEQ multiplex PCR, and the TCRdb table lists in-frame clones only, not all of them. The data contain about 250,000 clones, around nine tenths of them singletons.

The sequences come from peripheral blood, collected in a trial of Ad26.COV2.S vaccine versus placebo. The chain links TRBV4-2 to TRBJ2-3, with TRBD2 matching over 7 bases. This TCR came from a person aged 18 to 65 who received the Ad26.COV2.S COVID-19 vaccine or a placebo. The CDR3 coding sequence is TGTGCCAGCAGCCAAGATTGGAGTCGCGGACTAGTATCAGATACGCAGTATTTT. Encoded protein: CASSQDWSRGLVSDTQYF.